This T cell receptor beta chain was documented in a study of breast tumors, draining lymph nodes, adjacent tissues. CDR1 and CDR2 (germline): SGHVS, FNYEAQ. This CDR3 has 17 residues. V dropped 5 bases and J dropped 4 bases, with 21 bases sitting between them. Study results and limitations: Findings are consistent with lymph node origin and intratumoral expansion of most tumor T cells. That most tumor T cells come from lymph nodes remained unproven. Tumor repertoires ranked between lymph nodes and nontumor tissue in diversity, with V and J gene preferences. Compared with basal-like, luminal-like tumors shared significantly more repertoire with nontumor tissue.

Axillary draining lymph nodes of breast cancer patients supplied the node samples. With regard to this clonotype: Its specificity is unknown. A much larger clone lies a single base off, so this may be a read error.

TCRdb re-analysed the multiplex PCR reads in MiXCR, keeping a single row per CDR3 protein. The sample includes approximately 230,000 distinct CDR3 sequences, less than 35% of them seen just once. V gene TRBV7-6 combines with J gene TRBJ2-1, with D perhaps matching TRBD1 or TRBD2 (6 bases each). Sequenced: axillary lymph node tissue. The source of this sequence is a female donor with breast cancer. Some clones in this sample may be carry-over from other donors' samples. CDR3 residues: CASSPILPGARYNEQFF. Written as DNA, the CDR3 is TGTGCCAGCAGCCCCATTTTACCGGGGGCCAGGTACAATGAGCAGTTCTTC. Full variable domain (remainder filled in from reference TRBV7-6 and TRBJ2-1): GAGVSQSPRYKVTKRGQDVALRCDPISGHVSLYWYRQALGQGPEFLTYFNYEAQQDKSGLPNDRFSAERPEGSISTLTIQRTEQRDSAMYRCASSPILPGARYNEQFFGPGTRLTVL.